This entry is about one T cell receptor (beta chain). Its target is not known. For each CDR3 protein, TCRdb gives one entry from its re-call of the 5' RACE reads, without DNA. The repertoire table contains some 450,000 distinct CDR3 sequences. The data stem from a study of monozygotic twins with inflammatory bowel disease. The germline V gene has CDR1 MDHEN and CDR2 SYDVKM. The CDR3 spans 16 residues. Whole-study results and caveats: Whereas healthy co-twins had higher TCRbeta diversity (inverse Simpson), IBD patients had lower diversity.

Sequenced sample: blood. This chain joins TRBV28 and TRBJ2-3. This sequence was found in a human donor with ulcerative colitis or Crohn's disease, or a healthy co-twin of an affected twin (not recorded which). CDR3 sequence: CASSLWSERPTDTQYF. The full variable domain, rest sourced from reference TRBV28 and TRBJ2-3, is DVKVTQSSRYLVKRTGEKVFLECVQDMDHENMFWYRQDPGLGLRLIYFSYDVKMKEKGDIPEGYSVSREKKERFSLILESASTNQTSMYLCASSLWSERPTDTQYFGPGTRLTVL.